This TCR beta chain appears in the sequencing data of a study of a mutant IDH1 vaccine in newly diagnosed glioma. The overall study: Eight vaccinations went to patients in weeks 1, 3, 5, 7, 11, 15, 19, 23. Treated individuals were approximately 62% male and approximately 38% female, averaging 40.4 years of age. Most patients had received both radiotherapy and temozolomide, the prior options being radiotherapy, temozolomide, or both.

Points from the study as a whole: Changes to the top peripheral T cell clonotypes appeared unrelated to pseudoprogression.

Concerning this clone: Its antigen is unidentified.

Germline V lookup: CDR1 SGHDN, CDR2 FVKESK. Trimming removed 7 bases from V and 0 bases from J, with 23 bases in between. CDR3 length equals 18 residues. Data came from immunoSEQ multiplex PCR; TCRdb stores just in-frame clones and leaves some out. The table records about 42,000 clones, approximately 83% of them present only once. Noted time point: week 5, during vaccination. Vaccination comprised doses that each held 300 ug of mutant IDH1 20-mer peptide, plus topical imiquimod. The sequences come from PBMCs, collected from a glioma patient whose treatment included an IDH1 peptide vaccine. The rearrangement uses TRBV14 and TRBJ2-3; no reliable D call. This receptor was identified in a man aged 35 to 55 with glioma. The CDR3 sequence is CASILGPEIQMSTDTQYF. As DNA, the CDR3 is TGTGCCAGCATCCTTGGGCCCGAAATTCAGATGAGCACAGATACGCAGTATTTT.